This T cell receptor beta chain derives from a study of blood T cells in healthy people across ages. The study, taken as a whole, reports: Higher diversity and more naive CD4+ cells were features of long-lived donors, compared to aged donors. With age, beta diversity per million T cells declined roughly linearly, significantly by 30 to 40.

Alongside a J-beta primer mix, a sample-barcoded 5' primer served in a second PCR lasting about 6 to 12 cycles. TCRdb analysed the 5' RACE reads with MiXCR anew, one entry per CDR3 protein. The data show 1.5 million to 2 million distinct CDR3 sequences, about 28% seen once. There were healthy Caucasian individuals from Russia, aged roughly 6 to 100, serving as donors. Notes on this clonotype: Its matching antigen is unknown. One junction end does not reproduce the germline sequence, and a read error may be involved.

Germline V CDR1 and CDR2: LGHNA, YNFKEQ. This CDR3 has 17 amino acids. The sample consisted of blood. This chain joins TRBV4-2 and TRBJ2-7; 11 nucleotides align to TRBD2. The receptor was derived from a woman aged 25 to 39 in good health. The CDR3, as DNA: TGTGCCAGCGGCCAAGCGCCTAGCGGGGGGATCTCCTACGAGCAGTACTTC. It yields the protein CASGQAPSGGISYEQYF.